These 16 T cell receptor beta chains came from one sample sequenced in a study of chemoradiotherapy in HPV16-positive cancers (dated by TCRdb to between 2021 and 2023). The library relied on the immunoSEQ multiplex PCR assay. The clones in this table, taken by TCRdb from immuneACCESS, are in-frame only. Not every clone is retained; where verified, under half of the shortfall comes from an unresolved V gene, and the cause of the rest is unknown. The sample table holds 2,000 to 3,000 clones, of which about 80% were seen once. The ten largest clones represent about 42% of the sample. The specimen was tumor tissue, collected from a patient who underwent chemoradiotherapy. Receptors originate from a human donor with HPV-associated anogenital cancer.

The CDR3 sequence is CASSPGPFASGNTIYF. DNA of the CDR3: TGTGCCAGCAGCCCGGGGCCCTTCGCCTCTGGAAACACCATATATTTT. The gene calls are TRBV28 and TRBJ1-3, with D possibly TRBD1 on 5 matching bases. Per the germline V gene, CDR1 is MDHEN and CDR2 is SYDVKM. CDR3 length: 16 amino acids. The ends were cut back, 6 bases at V and 0 bases at J, with 15 bases in the middle.

This clone came up once. The J gene is TRBJ1-1, the V gene TRBV10-3; TRBD1 aligns across 8 bases. Germline lookup yields CDR1 ENHRY and CDR2 SYGVKD. V trimming: 4 bases; J trimming: 6 bases; junction bases outside the gene matches: 4. The CDR3 extends over 13 amino acids. CDR3 sequence (DNA): TGTGCCATCAGTGTGCAGGGGGCACCTGAAGCTTTCTTT. Residues: CAISVQGAPEAFF.

The CDR3 loop reads CASSPPGTSHKGEQFF. CDR3 coding DNA: TGTGCCAGCAGTCCGCCCGGGACTAGCCACAAGGGTGAGCAGTTCTTC. J is TRBJ2-1 and V is TRBV28; 9 nucleotides agree with TRBD2. Germline CDR1 reads MDHEN; CDR2 reads SYDVKM. CDR3 size: 16 residues. Unmatched junction bases numbered 14, after V lost 5 bases and J lost 9 bases.

This chain connects TRBV30 to TRBJ1-2; no firm D call. This CDR3 comprises 13 residues. V was clipped by 0 bases and J by 7 bases, with 12 bases between them. Germline CDR1 GTSNPN, CDR2 SVGIG (reference sequence). CDR3 protein: CAWSVVSAGGYTF. CDR3 coding DNA: TGTGCCTGGAGTGTAGTCTCGGCGGGTGGCTACACCTTC.

This chain joins TRBV29-1 and TRBJ2-3; D remains unclear. V lost 4 bases and J 4 bases, leaving 12 bases between the germline ends. Germline CDR1 SQVTM, CDR2 ANQGSEA. The length of the CDR3 is 13 residues. The DNA for the CDR3 is TGCAGCGTTGGGTGGCAAAATCCAGATACGCAGTATTTT. This sequence encodes CSVGWQNPDTQYF.

This clone was observed a few times. The rearrangement joins TRBV6-6 to TRBJ2-7, with D perhaps TRBD1 (6 bases). The CDR3 length is 13 residues. V was shortened by 6 bases and J by 6 bases, with 15 bases between the two germline ends. CDR1 and CDR2 (germline): MNHNY, SVGAGI (reference sequence). The CDR3 DNA is TGTGCCAGCAGGCCGGACAGTTCGGGCGAGCAGTACTTC. This encodes CASRPDSSGEQYF.

This clone is termed large. Relative to the germline gene, one junction end is altered; a read error may explain this. The chain carries TRBV7-7 and TRBJ2-7, with 8 nucleotides matching TRBD2. The CDR3 covers 15 residues. The V gene's germline CDR1 is SSHAT and CDR2 FNYEAQ (reference sequence). The CDR3 sequence is CASSLEAGGTYEQYF. The CDR3 nucleotides are TGTGCTAGCAGCTTAGAGGCGGGAGGAACCTACGAGCAGTACTTC.

The genes are TRBV6-1 and TRBJ1-6, with D maybe TRBD1 (6 bases). The CDR3 contains 15 residues. Germline V gene sequence: CDR1 MNHNS, CDR2 SASEGT. V lost 7 bases to trimming and J lost 9 bases, with 19 bases between them. In nucleotides, the CDR3 is TGTGCCAGCATGTCAGGGGACCTTGTAGGTTCACCCCTCCACTTT. Amino acid sequence: CASMSGDLVGSPLHF.

The gene calls are TRBV6-6 and TRBJ2-7; 10 bases match TRBD1. With V trimmed by 5 bases and J by 7 bases, 2 bases remained unmatched. Germline lookup yields CDR1 MNHNY and CDR2 SVGAGI (reference sequence). The CDR3 spans 12 residues. The CDR3 nucleotides are TGTGCCAGCAGTGACAGGGGGCGAGAGCAGTACTTC. This codes for CASSDRGREQYF.

This clone has just a few counts. J is TRBJ1-4 and V is TRBV4-1; 10 bases match TRBD1. Trimming at V came to 4 bases and at J to 6 bases, leaving 8 bases not matched to a gene. There are 16 residues in the CDR3. Germline V gene sequence: CDR1 MGHRA, CDR2 YSYEKL. The CDR3 is CASSLRQGAGDEKLFF. As DNA, the CDR3 is TGCGCCAGCAGCCTCAGACAGGGGGCGGGTGATGAAAAACTGTTTTTT.

The chain recombines TRBV28 with TRBJ1-2; D call uncertain. Trimming pared 7 bases from V and 4 bases from J, leaving 22 bases between. CDR3 size: 16 residues. Germline V gene lookup returns CDR1 MDHEN and CDR2 SYDVKM. CDR3 sequence reads: CASKDHSDLITYGYTF. The DNA of the CDR3 is TGTGCCAGCAAGGACCATTCGGACCTGATTACCTATGGCTACACCTTC.

This chain joins TRBV7-9 and TRBJ2-7; tentatively, D is TRBD2 (5 bases). The germline CDR1 and CDR2 sequences are SEHNR and FQNEAQ (reference sequence). This CDR3 is 12 amino acids long. The V and J ends lost 5 bases and 6 bases respectively, with 11 bases between them. Here the CDR3 reads CASSPPGSEQYF. DNA of the CDR3: TGTGCCAGCAGCCCCCCTGGGAGCGAGCAGTACTTC.

The rearrangement uses TRBV18 and TRBJ2-2; a possible D gene is TRBD1 (5 bases). The CDR3 covers 14 residues. Trimming removed 3 bases from V and 5 bases from J, with 10 bases in between. Germline V gene data show CDR1 as KGHSH and CDR2 as LQKENI. The CDR3 coding sequence is TGTGCCAGCTCACCTCAAGGGGTGACCGGGGAGCTGTTTTTT. Translation gives CASSPQGVTGELFF.

This sequence joins TRBV7-2 and TRBJ2-7; 9 bases map to TRBD2. CDR1 and CDR2 (germline): SGHTA, FQGNSA. Trimming removed 3 bases from V and 5 bases from J; junction bases left unmatched: 5. There are 14 residues in the CDR3. DNA for the CDR3: TGTGCCAGCAGCTTGTGGGCTAGCGGGGACGAGCAGTACTTC. It encodes CASSLWASGDEQYF. Supplemented by reference TRBV7-2 and TRBJ2-7, the full variable domain reads GAGVSQSPSNKVTEKGKDVELRCDPISGHTALYWYRQSLGQGLEFLIYFQGNSAPDKSGLPSDRFSAERTGGSVSTLTIQRTQQEDSAVYLCASSLWASGDEQYFGPGTRLTVT.

CDR3 protein: CASRGRNQPQHF. The CDR3 nucleotides read TGTGCCAGCAGGGGAAGGAATCAGCCCCAGCATTTT. The chain couples TRBV2 to TRBJ1-5; no clear D gene. This CDR3 is built from 12 residues. Trimming stripped 6 bases from V and 4 bases from J, with 7 bases between. Germline V gene sequence: CDR1 SNHLY, CDR2 FYNNEI. Full variable domain (rest looked up from reference TRBV2 and TRBJ1-5): EPEVTQTPSHQVTQMGQEVILRCVPISNHLYFYWYRQILGQKVEFLVSFYNNEISEKSEIFDDQFSVERPDGSNFTLKIRSTKLEDSAMYFCASRGRNQPQHFGDGTRLSIL.

The rearrangement uses TRBV28 and TRBJ1-1; the D is unclear. The V end lost 1 base, the J end lost 7 bases, and 10 bases lay between the germline ends. There are 13 residues in the CDR3. CDR1 is MDHEN and CDR2 is SYDVKM in the germline V gene. The CDR3: CASSLLLGIEAFF. The CDR3 DNA reads TGTGCCAGCAGTTTATTATTAGGTATTGAAGCTTTCTTT.